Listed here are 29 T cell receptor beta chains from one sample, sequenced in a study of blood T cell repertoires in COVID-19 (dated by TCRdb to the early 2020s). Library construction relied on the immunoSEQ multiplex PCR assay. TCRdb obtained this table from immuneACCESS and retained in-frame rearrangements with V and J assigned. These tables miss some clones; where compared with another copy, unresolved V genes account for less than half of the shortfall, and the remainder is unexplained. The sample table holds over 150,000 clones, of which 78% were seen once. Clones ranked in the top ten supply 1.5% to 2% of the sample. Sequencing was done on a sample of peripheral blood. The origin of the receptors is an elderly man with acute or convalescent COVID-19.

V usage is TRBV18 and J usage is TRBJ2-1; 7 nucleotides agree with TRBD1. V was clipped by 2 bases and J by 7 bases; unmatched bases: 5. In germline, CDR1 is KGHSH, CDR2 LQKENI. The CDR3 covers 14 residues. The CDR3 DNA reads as TGTGCCAGCTCACCAGGCACAGGGGAAAATGAGCAGTTCTTC. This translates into CASSPGTGENEQFF.

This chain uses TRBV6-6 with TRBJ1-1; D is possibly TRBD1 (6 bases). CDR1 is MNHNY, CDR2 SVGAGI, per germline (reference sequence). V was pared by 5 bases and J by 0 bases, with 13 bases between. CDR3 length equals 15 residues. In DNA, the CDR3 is TGTGCCAGCAGTACTCCTGAGGGGGTGAACACTGAAGCTTTCTTT. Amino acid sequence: CASSTPEGVNTEAFF.

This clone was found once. Here the CDR3 reads CASSAFQGTEAFF. CDR3 coding DNA: TGTGCCAGCAGCGCCTTTCAGGGCACTGAAGCTTTCTTT. This chain joins TRBV7-9 and TRBJ1-1; maybe TRBD1 (5 bases). From germline, CDR1 is SEHNR and CDR2 FQNEAQ (reference sequence). The CDR3 has 13 residues. The germline V and J ends were trimmed by 5 bases and 4 bases, with 11 bases remaining between them.

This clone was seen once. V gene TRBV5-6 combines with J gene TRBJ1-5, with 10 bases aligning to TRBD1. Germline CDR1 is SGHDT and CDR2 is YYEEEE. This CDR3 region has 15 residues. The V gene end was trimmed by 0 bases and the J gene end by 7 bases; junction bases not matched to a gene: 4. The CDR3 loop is CASSLGQGARQPQHF. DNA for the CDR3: TGTGCCAGCAGCTTGGGACAGGGGGCACGGCAGCCCCAGCATTTT. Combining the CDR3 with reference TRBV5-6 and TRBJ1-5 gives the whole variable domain DAGVTQSPTHLIKTRGQQVTLRCSPKSGHDTVSWYQQALGQGPQFIFQYYEEEERQRGNFPDRFSGHQFPNYSSELNVNALLLGDSALYLCASSLGQGARQPQHFGDGTRLSIL.

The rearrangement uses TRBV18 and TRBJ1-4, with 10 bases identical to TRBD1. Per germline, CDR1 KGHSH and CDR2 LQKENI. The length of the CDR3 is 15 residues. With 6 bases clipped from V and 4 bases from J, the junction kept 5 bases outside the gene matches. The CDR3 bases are TGTGCCAGCTCGGGACAGGGGACTCTTAATGAAAAACTGTTTTTT. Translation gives CASSGQGTLNEKLFF. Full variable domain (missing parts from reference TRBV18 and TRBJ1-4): NAGVMQNPRHLVRRRGQEARLRCSPMKGHSHVYWYRQLPEEGLKFMVYLQKENIIDESGMPKERFSAEFPKEGPSILRIQQVVRGDSAAYFCASSGQGTLNEKLFFGSGTQLSVL.

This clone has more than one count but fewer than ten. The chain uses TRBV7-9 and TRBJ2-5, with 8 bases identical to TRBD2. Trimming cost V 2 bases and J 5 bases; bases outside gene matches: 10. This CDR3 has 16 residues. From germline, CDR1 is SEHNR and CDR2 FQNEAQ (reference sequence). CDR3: CASSLQRGGRGETQYF. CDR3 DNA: TGTGCCAGCAGCTTACAACGGGGGGGCCGCGGGGAGACCCAGTACTTC.

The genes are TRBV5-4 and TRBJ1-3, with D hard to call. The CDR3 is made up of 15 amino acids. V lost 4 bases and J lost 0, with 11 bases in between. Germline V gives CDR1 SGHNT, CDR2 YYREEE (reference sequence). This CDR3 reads CASSLDGYSGNTIYF. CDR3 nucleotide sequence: TGTGCCAGCAGCCTAGACGGTTACTCTGGAAACACCATATATTTT.

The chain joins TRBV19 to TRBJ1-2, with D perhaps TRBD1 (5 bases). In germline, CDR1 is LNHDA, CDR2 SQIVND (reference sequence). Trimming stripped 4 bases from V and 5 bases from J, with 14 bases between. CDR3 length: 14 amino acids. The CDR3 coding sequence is TGTGCCAGTAGTAACACCGACAGTCTATATGGCTACACCTTC. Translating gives CASSNTDSLYGYTF.

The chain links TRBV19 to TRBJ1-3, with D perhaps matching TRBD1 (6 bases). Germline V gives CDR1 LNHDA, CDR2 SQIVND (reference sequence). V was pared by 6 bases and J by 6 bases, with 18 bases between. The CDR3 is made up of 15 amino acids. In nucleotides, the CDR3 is TGTGCCAGTAGCGCCGACAGGAGCAAGGAAAACACCATATATTTT. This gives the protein CASSADRSKENTIYF.

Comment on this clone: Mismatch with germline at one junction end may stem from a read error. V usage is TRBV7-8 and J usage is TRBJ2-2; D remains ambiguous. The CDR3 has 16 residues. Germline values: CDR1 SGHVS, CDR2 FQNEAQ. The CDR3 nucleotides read TGTGCCAGCAGCTTAGGCGTTGCCACGAACCCCGGGGAGCTGTTTTTT. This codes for CASSLGVATNPGELFF.

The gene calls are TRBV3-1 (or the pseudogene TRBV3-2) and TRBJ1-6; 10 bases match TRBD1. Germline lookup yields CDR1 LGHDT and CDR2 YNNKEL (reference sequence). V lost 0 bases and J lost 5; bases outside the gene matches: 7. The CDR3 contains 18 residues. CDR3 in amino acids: CASSQDGLGQGDNSPLHF. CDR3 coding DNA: TGTGCCAGCAGCCAAGACGGCCTTGGACAGGGGGATAATTCACCCCTCCACTTT.

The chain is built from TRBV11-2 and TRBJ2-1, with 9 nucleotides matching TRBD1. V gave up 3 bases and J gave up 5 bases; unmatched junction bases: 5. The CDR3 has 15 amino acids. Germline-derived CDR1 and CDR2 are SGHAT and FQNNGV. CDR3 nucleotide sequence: TGTGCCAGCAGCTTGGACAGGGGTGTCCACAATGAGCAGTTCTTC. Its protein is CASSLDRGVHNEQFF.

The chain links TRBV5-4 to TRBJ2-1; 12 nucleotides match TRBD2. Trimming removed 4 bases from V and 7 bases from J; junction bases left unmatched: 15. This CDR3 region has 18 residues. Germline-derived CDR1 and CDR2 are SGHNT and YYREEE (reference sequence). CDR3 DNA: TGTGCCAGCAGCCCGGATCTAGCGGGGGGGCCAGAACGAAATGAGCAGTTCTTC. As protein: CASSPDLAGGPERNEQFF.

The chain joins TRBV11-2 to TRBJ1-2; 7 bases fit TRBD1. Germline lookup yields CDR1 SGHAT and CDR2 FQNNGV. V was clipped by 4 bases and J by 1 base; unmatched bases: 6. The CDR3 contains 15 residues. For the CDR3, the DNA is TGTGCCAGCAGCTCCGGACAGGTTCTTAACTATGGCTACACCTTC. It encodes CASSSGQVLNYGYTF.

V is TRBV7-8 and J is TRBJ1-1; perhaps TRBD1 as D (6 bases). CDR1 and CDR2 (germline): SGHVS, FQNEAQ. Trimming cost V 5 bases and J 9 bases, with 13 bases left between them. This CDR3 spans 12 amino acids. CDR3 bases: TGTGCCAGCAGCCCCGACTGGGACAAAGCTTTCTTT. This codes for CASSPDWDKAFF.

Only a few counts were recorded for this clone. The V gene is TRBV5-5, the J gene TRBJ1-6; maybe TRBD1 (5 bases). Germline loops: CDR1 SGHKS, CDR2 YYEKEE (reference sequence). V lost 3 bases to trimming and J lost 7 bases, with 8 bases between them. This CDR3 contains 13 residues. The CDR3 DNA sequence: TGTGCCAGCAGCTCAGGGTGGAATTCACCCCTCCACTTT. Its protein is CASSSGWNSPLHF.

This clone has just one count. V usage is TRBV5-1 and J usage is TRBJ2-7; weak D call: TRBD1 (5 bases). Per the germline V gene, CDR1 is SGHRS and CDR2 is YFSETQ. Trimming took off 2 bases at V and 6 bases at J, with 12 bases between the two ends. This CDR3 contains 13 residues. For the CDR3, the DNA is TGCGCCAGCAGCTTAACAGGCGGTCGCGAGCAGTACTTC. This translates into CASSLTGGREQYF.

The CDR3, as DNA: TGCAGCGTTTGGGCTATGAGAACTGAAGCTTTCTTT. It codes for CSVWAMRTEAFF. The chain joins TRBV29-1 to TRBJ1-1, with unresolved D. The CDR3 is 12 amino acids. V was trimmed by 5 bases and J by 5 bases, leaving 12 bases between them. Germline assignment: CDR1 SQVTM and CDR2 ANQGSEA. The full variable domain, with the rest looked up from reference TRBV29-1 and TRBJ1-1, is SAVISQKPSRDICQRGTSLTIQCQVDSQVTMMFWYRQQPGQSLTLIATANQGSEATYESGFVIDKFPISRPNLTFSTLTVSNMSPEDSSIYLCSVWAMRTEAFFGQGTRLTVV.

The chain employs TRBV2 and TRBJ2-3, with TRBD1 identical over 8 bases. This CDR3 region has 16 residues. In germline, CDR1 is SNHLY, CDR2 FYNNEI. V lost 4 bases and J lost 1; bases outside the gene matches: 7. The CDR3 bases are TGTGCCAGCAGTGTAGACAGGGGAGGAGGCACAGATACGCAGTATTTT. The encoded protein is CASSVDRGGGTDTQYF.

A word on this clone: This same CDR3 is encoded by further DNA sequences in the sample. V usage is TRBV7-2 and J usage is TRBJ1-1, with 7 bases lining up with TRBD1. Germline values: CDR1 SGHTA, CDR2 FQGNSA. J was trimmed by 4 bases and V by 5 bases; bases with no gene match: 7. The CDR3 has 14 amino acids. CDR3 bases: TGTGCCAGCAGCCCACAGGGGAGAGGCACTGAAGCTTTCTTT. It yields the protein CASSPQGRGTEAFF.

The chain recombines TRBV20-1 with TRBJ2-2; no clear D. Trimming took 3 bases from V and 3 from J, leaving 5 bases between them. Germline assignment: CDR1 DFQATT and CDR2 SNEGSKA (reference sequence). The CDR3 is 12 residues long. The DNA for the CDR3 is TGCAGTGCTAGTTCCGACACCGGGGAGCTGTTTTTT. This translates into CSASSDTGELFF.

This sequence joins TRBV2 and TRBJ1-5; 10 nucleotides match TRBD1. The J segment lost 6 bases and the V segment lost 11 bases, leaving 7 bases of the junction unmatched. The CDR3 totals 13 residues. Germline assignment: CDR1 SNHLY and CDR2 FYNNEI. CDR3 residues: CAGTGAQGQPQHF. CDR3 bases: TGTGCCGGGACAGGGGCACAAGGTCAGCCCCAGCATTTT.

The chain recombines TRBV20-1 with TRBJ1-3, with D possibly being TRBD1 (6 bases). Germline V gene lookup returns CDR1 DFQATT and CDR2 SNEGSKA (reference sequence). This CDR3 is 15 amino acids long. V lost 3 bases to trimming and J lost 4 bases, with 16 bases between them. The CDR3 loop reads CSASSGQGQGNTIYF. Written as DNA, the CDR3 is TGCAGTGCTAGTAGCGGTCAGGGGCAGGGAAACACCATATATTTT.

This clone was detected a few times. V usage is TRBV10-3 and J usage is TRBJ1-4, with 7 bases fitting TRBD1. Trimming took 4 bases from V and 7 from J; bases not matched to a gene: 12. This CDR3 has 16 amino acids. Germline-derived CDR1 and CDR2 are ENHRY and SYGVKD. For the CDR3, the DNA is TGTGCCATCAGTGCCCTCGCGACAGGGCGGGTTGAAAAACTGTTTTTT. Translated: CAISALATGRVEKLFF.

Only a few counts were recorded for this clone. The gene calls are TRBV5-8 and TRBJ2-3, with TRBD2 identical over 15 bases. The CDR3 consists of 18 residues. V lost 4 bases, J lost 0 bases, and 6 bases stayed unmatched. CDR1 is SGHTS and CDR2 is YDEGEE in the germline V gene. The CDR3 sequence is CASSPGTSGGPSTDTQYF. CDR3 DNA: TGTGCCAGCAGCCCCGGGACTAGCGGGGGGCCTAGCACAGATACGCAGTATTTT.

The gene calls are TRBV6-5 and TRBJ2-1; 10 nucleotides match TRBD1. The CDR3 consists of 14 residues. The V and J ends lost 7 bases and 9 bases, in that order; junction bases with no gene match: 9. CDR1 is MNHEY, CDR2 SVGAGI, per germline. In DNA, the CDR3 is TGTGCCAGCACGAGGGTGACAGGGGGCCCTGAGCAGTTCTTC. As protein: CASTRVTGGPEQFF.

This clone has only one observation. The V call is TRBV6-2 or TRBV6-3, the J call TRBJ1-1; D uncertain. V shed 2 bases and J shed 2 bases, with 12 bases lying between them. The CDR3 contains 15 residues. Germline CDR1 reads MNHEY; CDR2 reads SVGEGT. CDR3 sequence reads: CASSYGSAGNTEAFF. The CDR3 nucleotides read TGTGCCAGCAGTTACGGGTCGGCGGGTAACACTGAAGCTTTCTTT.

CDR3 region: CASRRNRFSGGDTGELFF. CDR3 coding DNA: TGTGCCAGCAGACGTAATCGATTTAGCGGGGGTGACACCGGGGAGCTGTTTTTT. The gene calls are TRBV27 and TRBJ2-2; TRBD2 matches 9 bases. V shed 6 bases and J 3 bases; nucleotides not matched to a gene: 14. Looked up from germline, CDR1 is MNHEY and CDR2 is SMNVEV (reference sequence). The CDR3 has 18 amino acids.

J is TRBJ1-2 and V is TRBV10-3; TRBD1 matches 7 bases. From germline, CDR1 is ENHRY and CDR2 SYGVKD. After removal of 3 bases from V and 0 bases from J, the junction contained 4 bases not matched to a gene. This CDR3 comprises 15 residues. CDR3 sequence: CAISEPGQTNYGYTF. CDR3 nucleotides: TGTGCCATCAGTGAACCGGGACAGACTAACTATGGCTACACCTTC.